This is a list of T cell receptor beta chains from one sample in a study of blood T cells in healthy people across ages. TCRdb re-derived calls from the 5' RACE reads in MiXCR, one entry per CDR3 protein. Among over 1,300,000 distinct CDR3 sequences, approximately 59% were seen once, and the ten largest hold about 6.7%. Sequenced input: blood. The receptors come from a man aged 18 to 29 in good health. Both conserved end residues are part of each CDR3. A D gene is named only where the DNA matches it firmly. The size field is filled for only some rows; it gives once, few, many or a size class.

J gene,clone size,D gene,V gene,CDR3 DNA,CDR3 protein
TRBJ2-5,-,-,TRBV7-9,TGTGCCAGCAGCTTTCCGGGAATGGGGGAGACCCAGTACTTC,CASSFPGMGETQYF
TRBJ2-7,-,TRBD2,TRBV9,TGTGCCAGCAGCGCCCAAGTGACTAGCGGTTTCTCCTACGAGCAGTACTTC,CASSAQVTSGFSYEQYF
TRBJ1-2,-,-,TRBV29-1,TGCAGCGTTGCGAGCGGAGGCTATGGCTACACCTTC,CSVASGGYGYTF
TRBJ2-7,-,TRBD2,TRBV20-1,TGCAGTGCTGCCCCAGGAGCAAGCGGGAGGGAGCAGTACTTC,CSAAPGASGREQYF
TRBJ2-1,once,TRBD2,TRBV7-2,TGTGCCAGCAGCATAGCGGGAGGGCCCCCTAATGAGCAGTTCTTC,CASSIAGGPPNEQFF
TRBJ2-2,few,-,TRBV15,TGTGCCACCAGCAGAGCAACCGGGGAGCTGTTTTTT,CATSRATGELFF
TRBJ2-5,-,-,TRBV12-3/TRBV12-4,TGTGCCAGCAGTTTCGACCCCGGGCCCGCAGAGACCCAGTACTTC,CASSFDPGPAETQYF
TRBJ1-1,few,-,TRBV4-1,TGCGCCAGCAGTCACCCTGGGGGAGGGAACACTGAAGCTTTCTTT,CASSHPGGGNTEAFF
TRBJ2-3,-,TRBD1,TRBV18,TGTGCCAGCTCAAAACTGACAGGGACCACCAGCACAGATACGCAGTATTTT,CASSKLTGTTSTDTQYF
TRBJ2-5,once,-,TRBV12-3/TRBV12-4,TGTGCCAGCAGCTTTACAGGGTTTGAGACCCAGTACTTC,CASSFTGFETQYF
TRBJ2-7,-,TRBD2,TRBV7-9,TGTGCCAGCAGCACAAAGACTAGCGGGAGTATTCACGAGCAGTACTTC,CASSTKTSGSIHEQYF
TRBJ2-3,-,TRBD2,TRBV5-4,TGTGCCAGCAGCCAAGGACTAGCGGGACAGGATACGCAGTATTTT,CASSQGLAGQDTQYF
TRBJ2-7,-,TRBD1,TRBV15,TGTGCCACCAGCAGCAACAGGGGCCCAACATACGAGCAGTACTTC,CATSSNRGPTYEQYF
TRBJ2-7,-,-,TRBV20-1,TGCAGTGCTAGGCAGGAAGACTACGAGCAGTACTTC,CSARQEDYEQYF
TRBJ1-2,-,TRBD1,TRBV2,TGTGCCAGCAGTCTCACAGGGACAGCTAACTATGGCTACACCTTC,CASSLTGTANYGYTF
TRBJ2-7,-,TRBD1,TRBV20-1,TGCAGTGCTACACCGACAGGGCCCTACGAGCAGTACTTC,CSATPTGPYEQYF
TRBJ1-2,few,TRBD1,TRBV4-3,TGCGCCAGCAGCCTGCCCTCCGGGACAGGGGGGGGCTACACCTTC,CASSLPSGTGGGYTF
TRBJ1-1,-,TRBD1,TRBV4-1,TGCGCCAGCAGCCAGGACCACAGGGGAGTGATGGCTGAAGCTTTCTTT,CASSQDHRGVMAEAFF
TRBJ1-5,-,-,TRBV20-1,TGCAGTGCTAGAGATCGGGCCGAGAGCAATCAGCCCCAGCATTTT,CSARDRAESNQPQHF
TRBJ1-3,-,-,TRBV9,TGTGCCAGCAGCGTAGCTCTGGGTTACTCTGGAAACACCATATATTTT,CASSVALGYSGNTIYF
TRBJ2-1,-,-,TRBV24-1,TGTGCCACCAACCTAGGGGCTGGACAGAACTACAATGAGCAGTTCTTC,CATNLGAGQNYNEQFF
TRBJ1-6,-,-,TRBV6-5,TGTGCCAGCAGTCCCTGGGTAGACTCACCCCTCCACTTT,CASSPWVDSPLHF
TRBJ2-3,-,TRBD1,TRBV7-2,TGTGCCAGCAGCTTATTTCAGGGGGAGTCAGATACGCAGTATTTT,CASSLFQGESDTQYF
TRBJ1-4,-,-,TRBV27,TGTGCCAGCAGCCTTATCAGTGGGGAACGTGAAAAACTGTTTTTT,CASSLISGEREKLFF
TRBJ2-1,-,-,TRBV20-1,TGCAGTGCTATCGAAGGGGGGTCAGTGGGACATAATGAGCAGTTCTTC,CSAIEGGSVGHNEQFF
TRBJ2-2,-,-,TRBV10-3,TGTGCCATCAGGCCGGGACTTGACACCGGGGAGCTGTTTTTT,CAIRPGLDTGELFF
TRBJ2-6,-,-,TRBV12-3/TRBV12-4,TGTGCCAGCAGTCGGGGACCGACGACCTCTGGGGCCAACGTCCTGACTTTC,CASSRGPTTSGANVLTF
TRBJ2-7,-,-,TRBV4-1,TGCGCCAGCAGCCAATCCTCAGTGGGGTGGCCCGGGTACTTC,CASSQSSVGWPGYF
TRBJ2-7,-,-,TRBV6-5,TGTGCCAGCGGGGAGACAGGACCCTACGTTGGGCAGTACTTC,CASGETGPYVGQYF
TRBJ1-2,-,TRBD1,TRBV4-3,TGCGCCAGCAGCCAAGCAACAGGGGGATTCTATGGCTACACCTTC,CASSQATGGFYGYTF
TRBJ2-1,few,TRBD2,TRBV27,TGTGCCAGCAGACCCAGCGGGGGGGCCGACAATGAGCAGTTCTTC,CASRPSGGADNEQFF
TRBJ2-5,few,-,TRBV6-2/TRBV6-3,TGTGCCAGCAGTTACTATGCCAAGTCTCCCCCGGAGACCCAGTACTTC,CASSYYAKSPPETQYF
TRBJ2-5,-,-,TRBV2,TGTGCCAGCAGTGAAGTAGGCGGAGCCCGCCAAGAGACCCAGTACTTC,CASSEVGGARQETQYF
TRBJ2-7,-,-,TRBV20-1,TGCAGTGCCGCGACGGGGATGCCCTACGAGCAGTACTTC,CSAATGMPYEQYF
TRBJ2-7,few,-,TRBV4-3,TGCGCCAGCAGCCAAGATCAGGGGTCCTCCTACGAGCAGTACTTC,CASSQDQGSSYEQYF
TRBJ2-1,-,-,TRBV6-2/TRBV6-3,TGTGCCAGCAGCCGCGGGACAGCGAGGGAGTCCTACAATGAGCAGTTCTTC,CASSRGTARESYNEQFF
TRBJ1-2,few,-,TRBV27,TGTGCCAGCAGTTTTGCGGGTGTGAGGGCCTATGGCTACACCTTC,CASSFAGVRAYGYTF
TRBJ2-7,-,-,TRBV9,TGTGCCAGCAGCGCTAATCTAGGGGGGCCGGGGACGACCTACGAGCAGTACTTC,CASSANLGGPGTTYEQYF
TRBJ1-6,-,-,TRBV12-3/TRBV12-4,TGTGCCAGCAGTTTTCGGGACGGCCATTATTCACCCCTCCACTTT,CASSFRDGHYSPLHF
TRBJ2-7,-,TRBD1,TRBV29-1,TGCAGCGCCCGAAGGCAGGGGGCCAACGAGCAGTACTTC,CSARRQGANEQYF
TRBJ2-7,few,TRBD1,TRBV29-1,TGCAGCGTCTCAGGACAGGGTCCCTACGAGCAGTACTTC,CSVSGQGPYEQYF
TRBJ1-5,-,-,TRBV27,TGTGCCAGCAGTTTATATTCACCCCGGAGGGGGGGCAATCAGCCCCAGCATTTT,CASSLYSPRRGGNQPQHF
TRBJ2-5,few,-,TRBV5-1,TGCGCCAGCAGCTTGGCCGAGTGGTATTACGAGGAGCAGTACTTC,CASSLAEWYYEEQYF
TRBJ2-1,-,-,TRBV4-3,TGCGCCAGCAGCCAGGGGCTTGGATTGGAGCAGTTCTTC,CASSQGLGLEQFF
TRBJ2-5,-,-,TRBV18,TGTGCCAGCTCACCATCGCAGGGGAGTAGGGAGCAGTACTTC,CASSPSQGSREQYF
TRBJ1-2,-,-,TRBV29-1,TGCAGCGTTGACGTAGCCGGGTTAGATGGCTACACCTTC,CSVDVAGLDGYTF
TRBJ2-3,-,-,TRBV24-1,TGTGCCACCAGTCGGGCAGGAAGAATGGATACGCAGTATTTT,CATSRAGRMDTQYF
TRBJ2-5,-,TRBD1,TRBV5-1,TGCGACAGCAGCTTGGCGGGACAGGGCGAGACCCAGTACTTC,CDSSLAGQGETQYF
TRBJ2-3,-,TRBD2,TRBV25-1,TGTGCCAGCAGTGACCCTCACACTAGCGGAAGCACAGATACGCAGTATTTT,CASSDPHTSGSTDTQYF
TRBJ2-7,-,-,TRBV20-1,TGCAGTGCGACTTCAGGGGACTCCAACGAGCAGTACTTC,CSATSGDSNEQYF
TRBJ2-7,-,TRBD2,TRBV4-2,TGTGCCAGCAGCCAGGGGACTAGTATGTCCTACGAGCAGTACTTC,CASSQGTSMSYEQYF
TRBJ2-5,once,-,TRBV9,TGTGCCAGCAGCTCTTGGACCCACCCGGAGACCCAGTACTTC,CASSSWTHPETQYF
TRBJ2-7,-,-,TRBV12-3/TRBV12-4,TGTGCCAGCAGTTTAGCTGACCCGGGCGAGCAGTACTTC,CASSLADPGEQYF
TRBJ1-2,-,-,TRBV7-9,TGTGCCAGCAGCGCCCTTATAAGTTTAGGCGGCTACACCTTC,CASSALISLGGYTF